Listed below are T cell receptor beta chains from one sample, sequenced in a study of T cells in Graves' hyperthyroidism and ophthalmopathy. One entry per CDR3 protein, called by TCRdb with MiXCR from the multiplex PCR reads. This sample has 650,000 to 750,000 distinct CDR3 sequences, with approximately 14% found just once. Material: blood. The receptors derive from a woman younger than 30 with Graves' hyperthyroidism. CDR3s include the opening cysteine and the closing phenylalanine or tryptophan. A D gene is named only where the DNA matches it firmly. Not all rows give a size; the values are once, few, many and, for expanded clones, a class.

D	V	J	size	DNA	CDR3
TRBD2	TRBV10-2	TRBJ2-1	few	TGCGCCAGCAGTGATACAACTTTACTAGCGGAACACTACAATGAGCAGTTCTTC	CASSDTTLLAEHYNEQFF
TRBD2	TRBV11-2	TRBJ2-3	many	TGTGCCAGCAGCCCACCATTCCCCACTAGCGACGACGGCACAGATACGCAGTATTTT	CASSPPFPTSDDGTDTQYF
TRBD1	TRBV20-1	TRBJ2-1	few	TGCAGTGCTATCTATTTATCGACAGGGGGCTCCTACAATGAGCAGTTCTTC	CSAIYLSTGGSYNEQFF
-	TRBV6-2/TRBV6-3	TRBJ2-1	many	TGTGCCAGCAGCCTGACATCCTTGACGACCTACAATGAGCAGTTCTTC	CASSLTSLTTYNEQFF
-	TRBV14	TRBJ1-2	many	TGTGCCAGCAGCCAAGTTAACAGCTTGTATGGCTACACCTTC	CASSQVNSLYGYTF
-	TRBV19	TRBJ2-1	-	TGTGCCAGTAGTCCTTCTCCCAGGGCGGGCTCCTACAATGAGCTGTTCTTC	CASSPSPRAGSYNELFF
-	TRBV4-1	TRBJ2-1	many	TGCGCCAGCAGCCAAGAATGGGTCCCAAGCTCCTACAATGAGCAGTTCTTC	CASSQEWVPSSYNEQFF
-	TRBV11-2	TRBJ2-1	many	TGTGCCAGCAGCCGAAGCGGAAACAATGAGCAGTTCTTC	CASSRSGNNEQFF
-	TRBV30	TRBJ2-1	-	TGTGCCTGGAGTCCCCGGACAGTCCTAGACTACAATGAGCAGTTCTTC	CAWSPRTVLDYNEQFF
-	TRBV10-3	TRBJ2-5	-	TGTGCCATCAGTGACAGGGGGGGGCTTCAAGAGACCCAGTACTTC	CAISDRGGLQETQYF
-	TRBV7-3	TRBJ1-1	many	TGTGCCAGCAGCTTACCCCCGGGTACTGAAGCTTTCTTT	CASSLPPGTEAFF
-	TRBV11-2	TRBJ2-1	many	TGTGCCAGCAGCTTAGGATTTCCGGGCGGCGGTGAGCAGTTCTTC	CASSLGFPGGGEQFF
TRBD2	TRBV20-1	TRBJ2-5	few	TGCAGTGCCACGGGGGGACTAGCGGAACTCCAAGAGACCCAGTACTTC	CSATGGLAELQETQYF